The 18 T cell receptor beta chains presented below share a single source sample, sequenced in a study of T cells after yellow fever vaccination. One entry per CDR3 protein, called by TCRdb with MiXCR from the 5' RACE reads. The sample records hundreds of thousands of distinct CDR3 sequences, around 4.9% being singletons. This sample comprised CD4+ T cells sorted from PBMCs, obtained on the day of the yellow fever booster vaccination. These receptors came from a man between 18 and 35 years old who received the YFV17D yellow fever vaccine.

This clonotype was counted ten times or more. V and J are TRBV5-1 and TRBJ2-2; D is unresolved. Germline CDR1 is SGHRS and CDR2 is YFSETQ. CDR3 length equals 14 residues. V was pared by 0 bases and J by 0 bases, with 3 bases between. The CDR3 spells CASSLDSNTGELFF. DNA for the CDR3: TGCGCCAGCAGCTTGGATTCGAACACCGGGGAGCTGTTTTTT.

This clonotype has only a few counts. The chain has TRBV6-5 and TRBJ2-2, with 9 positions matching TRBD2. V shed 6 bases and J 6 bases; nucleotides not matched to a gene: 8. The germline V gene encodes CDR1 MNHEY and CDR2 SVGAGI. The CDR3 is 15 residues long. For the CDR3, the DNA is TGTGCCAGCAGACTCGGGACTAGCAGCGCCGGGGAGCTGTTTTTT. The encoded protein is CASRLGTSSAGELFF.

Here the CDR3 DNA reads TGCGCCAGCAGCCCCGGGACACGGATCATGAACACTGAAGCTTTCTTT. It is translated as CASSPGTRIMNTEAFF. The chain is built from TRBV5-1 and TRBJ1-1; a weak D match, TRBD1 (6 bases). From germline, CDR1 is SGHRS and CDR2 YFSETQ. CDR3 length: 16 amino acids. The ends were cut back, 4 bases at V and 0 bases at J, with 16 bases in the middle.

The rearrangement links TRBV7-6 to TRBJ1-4; no definite D call. CDR1 SGHVS and CDR2 FNYEAQ come from the germline V gene. The CDR3 is made up of 18 amino acids. With 4 bases removed from V and 1 base from J, the gap between germline ends came to 19 bases. The CDR3 spells CASSSVPAGIQTNEKLFF. The CDR3 DNA follows: TGTGCCAGCAGCTCCGTCCCAGCCGGGATCCAAACTAATGAAAAACTGTTTTTT.

This clonotype was counted ten times or more. J is TRBJ2-1 and V is TRBV4-2; TRBD2 matches 12 bases. The germline V gene has CDR1 LGHNA and CDR2 YNFKEQ. The length of the CDR3 is 15 residues. The V gene end was trimmed by 4 bases and the J gene end by 5 bases; junction bases not matched to a gene: 3. CDR3 sequence reads: CASSPSGGDHNEQFF. The CDR3 nucleotides read TGTGCCAGCAGCCCTAGCGGGGGGGACCACAATGAGCAGTTCTTC.

This clonotype was counted many times. J is TRBJ2-5 and V is TRBV29-1; no clear D gene. Trimming removed 1 base at V and 3 bases at J, with 6 bases between. This CDR3 spans 12 amino acids. Germline-derived CDR1 and CDR2 are SQVTM and ANQGSEA. As DNA, the CDR3 is TGCAGCGTTGAAGTTGGGGAAGAGACCCAGTACTTC. Translated, it gives CSVEVGEETQYF.

V usage is TRBV21-1 and J usage is TRBJ1-3. TRBV21-1 is assigned pseudogene status. CDR3 size: 14 residues. The CDR3 sequence is CASSKVSLGNTIYF. The DNA of the CDR3 is TGTGCCAGCAGCAAAGTCAGCTTGGGAAACACCATATATTTT.

V and J are TRBV4-2 and TRBJ1-1; D is unresolved. This CDR3 region has 13 residues. The germline V gene has CDR1 LGHNA and CDR2 YNFKEQ. Trimming took 1 base from V and 7 from J, leaving 10 bases between them. Here the CDR3 reads CASSQGRANEAFF. The DNA for the CDR3 is TGTGCCAGCAGCCAAGGCCGGGCAAATGAAGCTTTCTTT.

The chain is built from TRBV3-1 and TRBJ2-3; no firm D call. CDR1 LGHDT and CDR2 YNNKEL come from the germline V gene (reference sequence). Trimming stripped 4 bases from V and 4 bases from J, with 18 bases between. This CDR3 comprises 16 residues. This chain's CDR3 is CASSLSRGLPSDTQYF. In DNA form, the CDR3 reads TGTGCCAGCAGCCTCTCCAGAGGTCTACCATCAGATACGCAGTATTTT.

This clonotype was counted between two and nine times. The rearrangement links TRBV29-1 to TRBJ1-1; no firm D call. V was trimmed by 6 bases and J by 1 base, leaving 9 bases between them. This CDR3 comprises 12 residues. Germline values: CDR1 SQVTM, CDR2 ANQGSEA. The CDR3 bases are TGCAGCGTCGAGGGCCAGAACACTGAAGCTTTCTTT. Translation: CSVEGQNTEAFF.

This chain connects TRBV6-5 to TRBJ2-1, with unresolved D. Germline CDR1 is MNHEY and CDR2 is SVGAGI. This CDR3 comprises 13 residues. With 2 bases removed from V and 9 bases from J, the gap between germline ends came to 11 bases. CDR3 amino acids: CASSYRVLSEQFF. The CDR3 region has the DNA TGTGCCAGCAGTTACCGAGTTCTGAGTGAGCAGTTCTTC.

This clonotype was seen ten or more times. V is TRBV28 and J is TRBJ2-7; possibly TRBD2 for D (5 bases). In germline, CDR1 is MDHEN, CDR2 SYDVKM. The CDR3 consists of 12 residues. V lost 2 bases and J lost 3, with 5 bases in between. Here the CDR3 reads CASSLEGYEQYV. The CDR3 nucleotides are TGTGCCAGCAGTTTAGAGGGCTACGAGCAGTACGTC.

The chain joins TRBV5-1 to TRBJ1-1; D is unresolved. CDR3 length: 14 residues. The germline CDR1 and CDR2 sequences are SGHRS and YFSETQ. V was pared by 0 bases and J by 4 bases, with 10 bases between. The CDR3, as DNA: TGCGCCAGCAGCTTGGGCGGTTATGGCACTGAAGCTTTCTTT. Protein sequence: CASSLGGYGTEAFF.

The gene calls are TRBV20-1 and TRBJ1-1; D uncertain. The CDR3 contains 14 residues. With 0 bases removed from V and 1 base from J, the gap between germline ends came to 9 bases. Germline values: CDR1 DFQATT, CDR2 SNEGSKA (reference sequence). Written as DNA, the CDR3 is TGCAGTGCTAGAGATCCGAGGGAGAACACTGAAGCTTTCTTT. Protein product: CSARDPRENTEAFF.

This clonotype was detected only a few times. One junction end does not reproduce the germline sequence, and a read error may be involved. The genes are TRBV18 and TRBJ2-7; 7 nucleotides match TRBD1. Germline V gene sequence: CDR1 KGHSH, CDR2 LQKENI. This CDR3 spans 14 amino acids. The CDR3: CASSPQGISSEQYF. CDR3 DNA: TGTGCCAGCTCCCCACAGGGGATTAGCTCCGAGCAGTACTTC.

This clonotype showed up many times. This chain connects TRBV5-5 to TRBJ2-7; 7 bases are shared with TRBD1. V lost 7 bases, J lost 5 bases, and 9 bases stayed unmatched. CDR3 length equals 13 residues. The V gene's germline CDR1 is SGHKS and CDR2 YYEKEE (reference sequence). CDR3 DNA: TGTGCCAGCCTCATCGACAGGGTGAACGAGCAGTACGTC. Encoded protein: CASLIDRVNEQYV.

V is TRBV20-1 and J is TRBJ2-1, with 10 positions matching TRBD1. CDR3 length equals 20 residues. CDR1 DFQATT and CDR2 SNEGSKA come from the germline V gene (reference sequence). Unmatched junction bases numbered 16, after V lost 0 bases and J lost 2 bases. CDR3 sequence: CSARDSGTGATKRPYNEQFF. The CDR3 coding sequence is TGCAGTGCTAGAGATAGCGGGACAGGGGCCACCAAGCGACCCTACAATGAGCAGTTCTTC.

This clonotype has a count of ten or more. This rearrangement joins TRBV7-9 to TRBJ2-3, with 7 bases fitting TRBD1. This CDR3 is 14 amino acids long. J was trimmed by 0 bases and V by 3 bases; bases with no gene match: 0. The germline V gene encodes CDR1 SEHNR and CDR2 FQNEAQ (reference sequence). CDR3: CASSLTGSTDTQYF. In DNA form, the CDR3 reads TGTGCCAGCAGCTTGACAGGGAGCACAGATACGCAGTATTTT.